One and the same sample provided the 2 T cell receptor beta chains below, sequenced in a study of blood T cells in healthy people across ages. The second PCR ran about 6 to 12 cycles with a sample-barcoded 5' primer and J-beta primers. A single record per CDR3 protein comes from TCRdb applying MiXCR to the 5' RACE reads. Here the sample spans 800,000 or so distinct CDR3 sequences, 20% to 25% being singletons. These data are also associated with another study on T cells of mothers and their children.

Sequencing input: blood. Every receptor here comes from a boy younger than 18 in good health.

This clonotype was picked up many times. The chain is built from TRBV5-1 and TRBJ1-1; D is unresolved. Trimming took off 5 bases at V and 1 base at J, with 15 bases between the two ends. The CDR3 sequence is 15 residues long. Looked up from germline, CDR1 is SGHRS and CDR2 is YFSETQ. The CDR3: CASRNAHRGNTEAFF. Here the CDR3 DNA reads TGCGCCAGCAGAAACGCTCATAGAGGGAACACTGAAGCTTTCTTT.

The chain recombines TRBV20-1 with TRBJ1-5, with D tentatively TRBD1 (5 bases). The CDR3 spans 16 residues. Germline assignment: CDR1 DFQATT and CDR2 SNEGSKA (reference sequence). V gave up 3 bases and J gave up 3 bases, with 18 bases separating them. This CDR3 is CSASNYEQEFNQPQHF. The CDR3 DNA sequence: TGCAGTGCTAGCAATTACGAACAGGAATTCAATCAGCCCCAGCATTTT.